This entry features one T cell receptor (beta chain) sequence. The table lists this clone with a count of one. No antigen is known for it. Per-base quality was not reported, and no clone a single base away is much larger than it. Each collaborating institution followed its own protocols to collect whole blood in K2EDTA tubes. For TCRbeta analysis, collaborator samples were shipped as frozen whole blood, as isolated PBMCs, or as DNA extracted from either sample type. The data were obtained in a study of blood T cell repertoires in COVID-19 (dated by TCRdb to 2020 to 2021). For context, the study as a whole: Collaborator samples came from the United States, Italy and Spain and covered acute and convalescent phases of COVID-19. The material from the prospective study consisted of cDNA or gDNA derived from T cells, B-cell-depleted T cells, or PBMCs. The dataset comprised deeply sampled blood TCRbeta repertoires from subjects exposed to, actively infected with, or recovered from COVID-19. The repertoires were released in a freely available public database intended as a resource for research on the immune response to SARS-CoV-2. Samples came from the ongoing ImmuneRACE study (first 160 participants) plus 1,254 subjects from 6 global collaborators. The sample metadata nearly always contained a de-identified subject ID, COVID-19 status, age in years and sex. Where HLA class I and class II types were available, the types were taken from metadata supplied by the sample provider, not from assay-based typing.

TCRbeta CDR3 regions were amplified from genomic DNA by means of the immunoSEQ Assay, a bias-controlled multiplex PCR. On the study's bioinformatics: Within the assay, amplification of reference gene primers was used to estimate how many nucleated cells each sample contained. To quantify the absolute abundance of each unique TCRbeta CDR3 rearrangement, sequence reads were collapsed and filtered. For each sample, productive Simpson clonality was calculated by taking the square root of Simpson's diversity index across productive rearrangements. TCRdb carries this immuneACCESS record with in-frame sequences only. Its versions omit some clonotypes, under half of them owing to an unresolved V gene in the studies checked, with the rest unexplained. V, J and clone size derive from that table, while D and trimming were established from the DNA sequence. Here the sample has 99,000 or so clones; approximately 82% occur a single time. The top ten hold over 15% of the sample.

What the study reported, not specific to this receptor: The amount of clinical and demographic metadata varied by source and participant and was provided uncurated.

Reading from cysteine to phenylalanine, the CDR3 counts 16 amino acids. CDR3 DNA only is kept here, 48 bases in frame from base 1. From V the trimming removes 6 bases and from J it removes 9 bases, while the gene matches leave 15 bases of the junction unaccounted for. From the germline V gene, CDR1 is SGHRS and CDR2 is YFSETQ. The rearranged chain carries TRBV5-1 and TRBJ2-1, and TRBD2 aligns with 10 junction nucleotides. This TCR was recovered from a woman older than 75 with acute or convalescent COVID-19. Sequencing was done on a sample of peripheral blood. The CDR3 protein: CASTLGRAGGSREQFF. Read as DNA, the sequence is TGCGCCAGCACCCTAGGGAGAGCGGGAGGGTCCCGTGAGCAGTTCTTC.